This entry lists 30 T cell receptor beta chains sequenced from one sample in a study of control samples from healthy donors and cancer patients. Produced via immunoSEQ multiplex PCR; TCRdb's table is partial and in-frame only. The sample includes about 160,000 clones, about 90% of them seen just once. The sequenced material came from blood. These receptors all come from a man under 40 in good health.

The V and J genes are TRBV11-3 and TRBJ2-7; tentative D call: TRBD1 (6 bases). The V and J ends lost 1 base and 5 bases respectively, with 12 bases between them. Germline values: CDR1 SGHNT, CDR2 YENEEA. The length of the CDR3 is 14 residues. CDR3 in DNA: TGTGCCAGCAGCTTAGGAACCCACAGGGACGAGCAGTACTTC. Encoded protein: CASSLGTHRDEQYF.

The chain couples TRBV18 to TRBJ2-1; the D call may be TRBD1 or TRBD2 (6 bases each). The ends were cut back, 6 bases at V and 9 bases at J, with 21 bases in the middle. This CDR3 is 15 amino acids long. Per the germline V gene, CDR1 is KGHSH and CDR2 is LQKENI. As DNA, the CDR3 is TGTGCCAGCTCCCCCGTCGGGGGCGGCCTCAGTGAGCAGTTCTTC. This translates into CASSPVGGGLSEQFF.

V gene TRBV6-2 or TRBV6-3 combines with J gene TRBJ2-5; 16 bases agree with TRBD2. After removal of 4 bases from V and 5 bases from J, the junction contained 7 bases not matched to a gene. The CDR3 loop spans 17 amino acids. CDR1 is MNHEY and CDR2 is SVGEGT in the germline V gene. CDR3 in DNA: TGTGCCAGCAGTTTGGGACTAGCGGGAGGGCGAGTCGAGACCCAGTACTTC. Its translation: CASSLGLAGGRVETQYF.

V gene TRBV11-2 combines with J gene TRBJ2-1; D unresolved. Germline CDR1 reads SGHAT; CDR2 reads FQNNGV. Between the trimmed V and J ends, which lost 4 bases and 6 bases, there was a span of 13 bases. The CDR3 loop spans 14 amino acids. This CDR3 is CASSSLRFLNEQFF. CDR3 nucleotide sequence: TGTGCCAGCAGCTCCCTCCGGTTTCTCAATGAGCAGTTCTTC. The full variable domain, its missing parts supplied by reference TRBV11-2 and TRBJ2-1, is EAGVAQSPRYKIIEKRQSVAFWCNPISGHATLYWYQQILGQGPKLLIQFQNNGVVDDSQLPKDRFSAERLKGVDSTLKIQPAKLEDSAVYLCASSSLRFLNEQFFGPGTRLTVL.

This chain links TRBV27 with TRBJ1-5; D not resolved. The germline CDR1 and CDR2 sequences are MNHEY and SMNVEV (reference sequence). The CDR3 consists of 14 residues. V shed 7 bases and J shed 2 bases, with 12 bases lying between them. In DNA, the CDR3 is TGTGCCAGCACGATAGCGTATGGCAATCAGCCCCAGCATTTT. Encoded protein: CASTIAYGNQPQHF.

The CDR3 reads CASSRGRNTEAFF. Written as DNA, the CDR3 is TGTGCCAGCTCACGGGGACGAAACACTGAAGCTTTCTTT. The chain has TRBV18 and TRBJ1-1; weak D call: TRBD1 (5 bases). This CDR3 region has 13 residues. Trimming cost V 4 bases and J 2 bases, with 8 bases left between them. The germline CDR1 and CDR2 sequences are KGHSH and LQKENI.

This chain connects TRBV15 to TRBJ1-2, with TRBD1 matching over 7 bases. The germline CDR1 and CDR2 sequences are LNHNV and YYDKDF (reference sequence). Trimming at V came to 5 bases and at J to 2 bases, leaving 8 bases not matched to a gene. The CDR3 is 15 residues long. DNA of the CDR3: TGTGCCACCAGCCCCAGACAGGGCTCCAACTATGGCTACACCTTC. It encodes CATSPRQGSNYGYTF.

The J gene is TRBJ2-2, the V gene TRBV25-1; D not resolved. The germline CDR1 and CDR2 sequences are MGHDK and SYGVNS. V shed 3 bases and J shed 5 bases, with 13 bases lying between them. The CDR3 sequence is 15 residues long. CDR3 DNA sequence: TGTGCCAGCAGTGACAGCAAAAAGGGTACCGGGGAGCTGTTTTTT. Residues: CASSDSKKGTGELFF.

The DNA for the CDR3 is TGTGCCAGCAGTCTTATGACAGGGGCTGGGGCCAACGTCCTGACTTTC. Its protein product is CASSLMTGAGANVLTF. The chain employs TRBV3-1 (or the pseudogene TRBV3-2) and TRBJ2-6; 8 nucleotides align to TRBD1. Germline V gene lookup returns CDR1 LGHDT and CDR2 YNNKEL (reference sequence). Trimming cost V 6 bases and J 2 bases; bases outside gene matches: 6. The CDR3 runs 16 residues.

The chain joins TRBV20-1 to TRBJ2-7; D ambiguous. V lost 8 bases and J 5 bases, leaving 10 bases between the germline ends. Germline CDR1 is DFQATT and CDR2 is SNEGSKA (reference sequence). The CDR3 has 10 amino acids. The CDR3: CSPLTDEQYF. CDR3 DNA: TGCAGTCCCTTGACTGACGAGCAGTACTTC.

The chain links TRBV7-9 to TRBJ2-4; 7 bases fit TRBD2. Germline V gene data show CDR1 as SEHNR and CDR2 as FQNEAQ (reference sequence). CDR3 size: 14 residues. Trimming at V came to 3 bases and at J to 8 bases, leaving 7 bases not matched to a gene. DNA for the CDR3: TGTGCCAGCAGCTTGCACGGGAGGATGGACATTCAGTACTTC. Translation: CASSLHGRMDIQYF.

This clone showed up just once. The CDR3 coding sequence is TGTGCCAGCAGCTTAGCAGGGACCTCAGCTAACTATGGCTACACCTTC. Amino acids: CASSLAGTSANYGYTF. This chain uses TRBV11-1 with TRBJ1-2, with D perhaps TRBD1 (5 bases). This CDR3 has 16 residues. Germline V gene data show CDR1 as SGHAT and CDR2 as FQDESV (reference sequence). Trimming shortened V by 0 bases and J by 0 bases, and 11 bases separated the two germline ends.

V usage is TRBV14 and J usage is TRBJ2-5; TRBD2 aligns across 8 bases. Per the germline V gene, CDR1 is SGHDN and CDR2 is FVKESK. With 0 bases clipped from V and 1 base from J, the junction kept 7 bases outside the gene matches. The CDR3 is 17 amino acids. This CDR3 reads CASSQDLTAGVQETQYF. The CDR3 DNA reads TGTGCCAGCAGCCAAGACTTGACAGCGGGAGTCCAAGAGACCCAGTACTTC. Full variable domain (rest looked up from reference TRBV14 and TRBJ2-5): EAGVTQFPSHSVIEKGQTVTLRCDPISGHDNLYWYRRVMGKEIKFLLHFVKESKQDESGMPNNRFLAERTGGTYSTLKVQPAELEDSGVYFCASSQDLTAGVQETQYFGPGTRLLVL.

The chain recombines TRBV13 with TRBJ1-1, with D possibly matching TRBD1 (6 bases). The V gene's germline CDR1 is PRHDT and CDR2 FYEKMQ (reference sequence). V lost 1 base and J lost 11, with 14 bases in between. The CDR3 extends over 13 amino acids. CDR3 DNA sequence: TGTGCCAGCAGCTTAGAGGGGGGGCCCGAGGCTTTCTTT. Translating it yields CASSLEGGPEAFF.

The chain combines TRBV2 with TRBJ2-7; D gene uncertain. The CDR3 contains 16 residues. V was pared by 6 bases and J by 2 bases, with 20 bases between. The germline CDR1 and CDR2 sequences are SNHLY and FYNNEI. As DNA, the CDR3 is TGTGCCAGCAGGGCCGATAAACTGGACGTTGCCTACGAGCAGTACTTC. This translates into CASRADKLDVAYEQYF. The variable domain in full, with the rest retrieved from reference TRBV2 and TRBJ2-7, is EPEVTQTPSHQVTQMGQEVILRCVPISNHLYFYWYRQILGQKVEFLVSFYNNEISEKSEIFDDQFSVERPDGSNFTLKIRSTKLEDSAMYFCASRADKLDVAYEQYFGPGTRLTVT.

The chain combines TRBV21-1 with TRBJ2-5; no DNA check was done on the table's D call, TRBD2. TRBV21-1 is an annotated pseudogene. This CDR3 spans 14 amino acids. The CDR3 spells CASSKGTPQETQYF. CDR3 DNA: TGTGCCAGCAGCAAAGGGACTCCCCAAGAGACCCAGTACTTC.

The rearrangement links TRBV5-1 to TRBJ1-3; D gene unclear. The CDR3 covers 16 residues. The germline CDR1 and CDR2 sequences are SGHRS and YFSETQ. V lost 2 bases and J 0 bases, leaving 12 bases between the germline ends. The CDR3 is CASSFRTANSGNTIYF. In DNA, the CDR3 is TGCGCCAGCAGCTTTCGAACAGCTAACTCTGGAAACACCATATATTTT.

The rearrangement uses TRBV4-3 and TRBJ2-2, with 8 bases fitting TRBD2. The CDR3 loop spans 14 amino acids. Trimming took 4 bases from V and 4 from J; bases not matched to a gene: 2. Germline V gives CDR1 LGHNA, CDR2 YSLEER. CDR3 sequence (DNA): TGCGCCAGCAGCCCTCTAGCGGGCACCGGGGAGCTGTTTTTT. Its protein is CASSPLAGTGELFF.

The chain combines TRBV18 with TRBJ1-6, with 9 positions matching TRBD1. In germline, CDR1 is KGHSH, CDR2 LQKENI. The CDR3 extends over 16 amino acids. The J segment lost 10 bases and the V segment lost 4 bases, leaving 11 bases of the junction unmatched. The CDR3: CASSLDRGTPRSPLHF. As DNA, the CDR3 is TGTGCCAGCTCACTGGACAGGGGCACTCCGCGGTCACCCCTCCACTTT.

This chain links TRBV7-8 with TRBJ1-6; D is unclear. Germline CDR1 is SGHVS and CDR2 is FQNEAQ. V was shortened by 4 bases and J by 2 bases, with 9 bases between the two germline ends. This CDR3 contains 15 residues. The CDR3 DNA is TGTGCCAGCAGCTCGGACCAGGCCTATAATTCACCCCTCCACTTT. This encodes CASSSDQAYNSPLHF.

The chain joins TRBV5-1 to TRBJ2-2; 9 positions agree with TRBD1. The CDR3 totals 17 residues. The ends lost 4 bases at V and 7 bases at J; junction bases unmatched: 14. Germline CDR1 is SGHRS and CDR2 is YFSETQ. The CDR3 DNA reads TGCGCCAGCAGCGGCCGGGACAGGGTTAGGATCGGCGGGGAGCTGTTTTTT. As protein: CASSGRDRVRIGGELFF. The complete variable domain, with remaining parts taken from reference TRBV5-1 and TRBJ2-2, reads KAGVTQTPRYLIKTRGQQVTLSCSPISGHRSVSWYQQTPGQGLQFLFEYFSETQRNKGNFPGRFSGRQFSNSRSEMNVSTLELGDSALYLCASSGRDRVRIGGELFFGEGSRLTVL.

The chain combines TRBV5-1 with TRBJ2-3, with D possibly called TRBD1 or TRBD2 (7 bases each). CDR1 is SGHRS, CDR2 YFSETQ, per germline. This CDR3 comprises 15 residues. The germline V and J ends were trimmed by 0 bases and 3 bases, with 11 bases remaining between them. For the CDR3, the DNA is TGCGCCAGCAGCTTGGGACAGGGAGGGACAGATACGCAGTATTTT. Its translation: CASSLGQGGTDTQYF.

There are a few counts of this clone. The V gene is TRBV6-5, the J gene TRBJ2-1; 14 nucleotides line up with TRBD2. V dropped 5 bases and J dropped 9; count of bases not matched to a gene: 6. Germline CDR1 is MNHEY and CDR2 is SVGAGI. The CDR3 has 15 residues. The CDR3 loop reads CASSPRGLAGVEQFF. For the CDR3, the DNA is TGTGCCAGCAGTCCCCGGGGACTAGCGGGAGTTGAGCAGTTCTTC.

The chain uses TRBV28 and TRBJ2-5, with D possibly being TRBD1 (5 bases). The CDR3 is made up of 12 amino acids. V lost 6 bases to trimming and J lost 3 bases, with 8 bases between them. Germline CDR1 MDHEN, CDR2 SYDVKM. The chain's CDR3 is CASRRQKETQYF. The CDR3 DNA is TGTGCCAGCAGGCGACAGAAAGAGACCCAGTACTTC. The full variable domain, its missing parts supplied by reference TRBV28 and TRBJ2-5, is DVKVTQSSRYLVKRTGEKVFLECVQDMDHENMFWYRQDPGLGLRLIYFSYDVKMKEKGDIPEGYSVSREKKERFSLILESASTNQTSMYLCASRRQKETQYFGPGTRLLVL.

The genes are TRBV3-1 (or the pseudogene TRBV3-2) and TRBJ2-1; D assignment may be TRBD1 or TRBD2 (5 bases each). The CDR3 has 15 residues. The ends were cut back, 5 bases at V and 10 bases at J, with 21 bases in the middle. In germline, CDR1 is LGHDT, CDR2 YNNKEL (reference sequence). The CDR3: CASSSPGRGEWEQFF. The CDR3 region has the DNA TGTGCCAGCAGCTCCCCGGGACGGGGCGAATGGGAGCAGTTCTTC.

The chain joins TRBV29-1 to TRBJ1-1; D is uncertain. The length of the CDR3 is 14 residues. From germline, CDR1 is SQVTM and CDR2 ANQGSEA. V lost 2 bases, J lost 6 bases, and 16 bases lay in between. The CDR3 here is CSVESRLSGAEAFF. The DNA for the CDR3 is TGCAGCGTTGAATCACGTCTCTCGGGAGCTGAAGCTTTCTTT.

The chain couples TRBV5-8 to TRBJ2-7; D gene uncertain. V gave up 0 bases and J gave up 0 bases, with 7 bases separating them. Looked up from germline, CDR1 is SGHTS and CDR2 is YDEGEE. The CDR3 spans 14 residues. The CDR3 DNA is TGTGCCAGCAGCTTGGTTCGGAACTCCTACGAGCAGTACTTC. Its translation is CASSLVRNSYEQYF.

This clone was picked up one time. The gene calls are TRBV15 and TRBJ2-7, with a possible D match to TRBD2 (7 bases). Germline V lookup: CDR1 LNHNV, CDR2 YYDKDF (reference sequence). V lost 4 bases and J lost 4, with 29 bases in between. This CDR3 contains 19 residues. Written as DNA, the CDR3 is TGTGCCACCAGCACGGGGAGGGGGGGGATAGAGGTTCCGGAGTACGAGCAGTACTTC. It codes for CATSTGRGGIEVPEYEQYF.

The gene calls are TRBV11-2 and TRBJ2-7; no clear D gene. This CDR3 spans 11 amino acids. V was trimmed by 5 bases and J by 3 bases, leaving 5 bases between them. Germline V lookup: CDR1 SGHAT, CDR2 FQNNGV. The CDR3 nucleotides read TGTGCCAGCAGCCCATTCTACGAGCAGTACTTC. This codes for CASSPFYEQYF.

The chain has TRBV11-2 and TRBJ1-1; D is perhaps TRBD1 (6 bases). Germline V gene lookup returns CDR1 SGHAT and CDR2 FQNNGV. The CDR3 totals 14 residues. Trimming removed 5 bases from V and 6 bases from J, with 16 bases in between. The chain's CDR3 is CASSANRAGAEAFF. The CDR3 DNA is TGTGCCAGCAGCGCAAACAGGGCAGGGGCTGAAGCTTTCTTT.